This T cell receptor (beta chain) was recorded in a study of a mutant IDH1 vaccine in newly diagnosed glioma. Study as a whole: Patients got their first vaccination 4-6 weeks after radiotherapy alone, or with temozolomide cycles. Study-level points and caveats: Vaccination induced immune responses in about 92% of patients. Pseudoprogression looked unconnected to shifts in top peripheral T cell clonotypes.

The ends lost 4 bases at V and 4 bases at J; junction bases unmatched: 0. Germline V gives CDR1 MNHEY, CDR2 SMNVEV (reference sequence). This CDR3 is built from 13 residues. About this clone: The target antigen is unknown.

Sequenced by immunoSEQ multiplex PCR; TCRdb stores in-frame clones only, minus some. The sample contains about 72,000 clones, 75% to 90% of which appear only once. The time point was: week 23, last vaccination. Vaccinated patients received 300 ug of mutant IDH1 20-mer peptide per dose, with topical imiquimod. The V and J genes are TRBV27 and TRBJ2-7; TRBD1 aligns across 11 bases. Sequences were derived from PBMCs, sampled from a glioma patient whose treatment included an IDH1 peptide vaccine. This TCR was recovered from a man between 18 and 35 years old with glioma. CDR3 sequence (DNA): TGTGCCAGCAGTTGGGACAGGGGGTACGAGCAGTACTTC. It encodes CASSWDRGYEQYF.